These 14 T cell receptor beta chains share one sample of origin, sequenced in a study of cytomegalovirus exposure and HLA in healthy donors. Primers: 60 Vbeta forward and 13 Jbeta reverse. Profiling relied on immunoSEQ multiplex PCR, and the TCRdb table lists in-frame clones only, not all of them. Altogether roughly 150,000 clones are present, around four fifths being singletons, with the ten largest covering 4.1%. The specimen sequenced was PBMCs. These receptor sequences come from a middle-aged man in good health and CMV-seropositive.

CDR3 sequence: CASSVDGTGNSPLHF. CDR3 DNA: TGTGCCAGCAGCGTAGATGGGACAGGGAACTCACCCCTCCACTTT. This chain uses TRBV9 with TRBJ1-6; 9 bases match TRBD1. V dropped 0 bases and J dropped 10; count of bases not matched to a gene: 5. CDR3 length: 15 amino acids. Germline loops: CDR1 SGDLS, CDR2 YYNGEE.

This clone was picked up a small number of times. CDR3 DNA: TGTGCCAGCAGCCGGGGGGGGGAGCTGTTTTTT. Encoded protein: CASSRGGELFF. The chain recombines TRBV28 with TRBJ2-2; D is possibly TRBD2 (6 bases). From germline, CDR1 is MDHEN and CDR2 SYDVKM. V lost 6 bases to trimming and J lost 8 bases, with 7 bases between them. This CDR3 has 11 amino acids. Full variable domain (outside the CDR3, taken from reference TRBV28 and TRBJ2-2): DVKVTQSSRYLVKRTGEKVFLECVQDMDHENMFWYRQDPGLGLRLIYFSYDVKMKEKGDIPEGYSVSREKKERFSLILESASTNQTSMYLCASSRGGELFFGEGSRLTVL.

The genes are TRBV2 and TRBJ2-1; D is ambiguous. Germline CDR1 is SNHLY and CDR2 is FYNNEI. V gave up 9 bases and J gave up 6 bases, with 12 bases separating them. There are 12 residues in the CDR3. The CDR3 is CARSSDLNEQFF. The DNA of the CDR3 is TGTGCCAGGAGCTCCGATCTCAATGAGCAGTTCTTC.

The chain employs TRBV5-4 and TRBJ2-1, with D tentatively TRBD1 (6 bases). The CDR3 is 13 residues long. Trimming pared 4 bases from V and 7 bases from J, leaving 12 bases between. Germline V CDR1 and CDR2: SGHNT, YYREEE (reference sequence). The CDR3 DNA sequence: TGTGCCAGCAGCGTACTACAGGGTAATGAGCAGTTCTTC. It codes for CASSVLQGNEQFF.

CDR3 DNA: TGTGCCAGCAGTCCCGCGGGAGGGCCATATGAGCAGTTCTTC. Protein: CASSPAGGPYEQFF. The V call is TRBV6-1, the J call TRBJ2-1, with 9 bases aligning to TRBD2. With 5 bases clipped from V and 8 bases from J, the junction kept 7 bases outside the gene matches. The CDR3 is 14 amino acids. Germline V lookup: CDR1 MNHNS, CDR2 SASEGT.

The chain links TRBV5-6 to TRBJ1-2, with TRBD1 matching over 10 bases. Germline loops: CDR1 SGHDT, CDR2 YYEEEE. This CDR3 comprises 15 residues. Trimming removed 3 bases from V and 7 bases from J; junction bases left unmatched: 9. CDR3 sequence reads: CASSSGGQGDFGYTF. The CDR3 region has the DNA TGTGCCAGCAGCTCTGGCGGACAGGGGGATTTTGGCTACACCTTC.

This chain links TRBV29-1 with TRBJ2-7; 11 bases fit TRBD1. V lost 1 base and J lost 3; bases outside the gene matches: 11. The CDR3 consists of 17 residues. Germline V gives CDR1 SQVTM, CDR2 ANQGSEA. CDR3 nucleotide sequence: TGCAGCGTTGAAGCCCCACACCCCGGGACAGGGGGCTACGAGCAGTACTTC. Protein product: CSVEAPHPGTGGYEQYF.

To note about this clone: At one of its ends the junction is not consistent with the germline gene, which may arise from a read error. The chain's CDR3 is CAPSRGRGSSYNEQFF. CDR3 sequence (DNA): TGTGCCCCCAGCAGAGGGCGGGGTAGCTCCTACAATGAGCAGTTCTTC. The V gene is TRBV15, the J gene TRBJ2-1, with D maybe TRBD2 (6 bases). Looked up from germline, CDR1 is LNHNV and CDR2 is YYDKDF (reference sequence). The CDR3 extends over 16 amino acids.

This sequence joins TRBV6-5 and TRBJ1-1; the match to TRBD1 covers 7 bases. The CDR3 runs to 14 residues. Germline V gene data show CDR1 as MNHEY and CDR2 as SVGAGI. The ends lost 2 bases at V and 5 bases at J; junction bases unmatched: 5. The CDR3 protein is CASSYGTVRTEAFF. CDR3 sequence (DNA): TGTGCCAGCAGTTACGGGACAGTTCGGACTGAAGCTTTCTTT.

V is TRBV5-1 and J is TRBJ2-7, with 8 bases matching TRBD1. V was pared by 2 bases and J by 2 bases, with 9 bases of the junction left unmatched. Germline V gene data show CDR1 as SGHRS and CDR2 as YFSETQ. This CDR3 contains 16 residues. CDR3 sequence (DNA): TGCGCCAGCAGCTTCTTACAGGGGGACCTTCCCTACGAGCAGTACTTC. It yields the protein CASSFLQGDLPYEQYF.

The genes are TRBV7-6 and TRBJ1-5, with no clear D. In germline, CDR1 is SGHVS, CDR2 FNYEAQ. Deletions cut 1 base from V and 3 bases from J, with 10 bases between. The CDR3 is 15 amino acids. In DNA, the CDR3 is TGTGCCAGCAGCTTAGATAGAAGTCTCAATCAGCCCCAGCATTTT. Protein sequence: CASSLDRSLNQPQHF.

This clone showed up just a few times. The chain recombines TRBV28 with TRBJ1-4, with no clear D. Per germline, CDR1 MDHEN and CDR2 SYDVKM. Trimming took off 2 bases at V and 7 bases at J, with 8 bases between the two ends. The CDR3 is 13 amino acids. CDR3 nucleotide sequence: TGTGCCAGCAGTTTAATGGGAGGTGAAAAACTGTTTTTT. Translated, it gives CASSLMGGEKLFF.

V is TRBV5-5 and J is TRBJ1-3; 7 bases agree with TRBD1. CDR1 SGHKS and CDR2 YYEKEE come from the germline V gene (reference sequence). The CDR3 extends over 16 amino acids. The V gene end was trimmed by 4 bases and the J gene end by 7 bases; junction bases not matched to a gene: 14. CDR3 DNA sequence: TGTGCCAGCAGCCTCCCGGTCCTGACAGGGAGGAACACCATATATTTT. Translated, it gives CASSLPVLTGRNTIYF.

The V gene is TRBV28, the J gene TRBJ1-1; D remains unclear. This CDR3 has 12 residues. Deletions cut 7 bases from V and 0 bases from J, with 6 bases between. The V gene's germline CDR1 is MDHEN and CDR2 SYDVKM. CDR3 in DNA: TGTGCCAGCACCGACTTGAACACTGAAGCTTTCTTT. This sequence encodes CASTDLNTEAFF. Complete variable domain (other parts from reference TRBV28 and TRBJ1-1): DVKVTQSSRYLVKRTGEKVFLECVQDMDHENMFWYRQDPGLGLRLIYFSYDVKMKEKGDIPEGYSVSREKKERFSLILESASTNQTSMYLCASTDLNTEAFFGQGTRLTVV.